The next 21 T cell receptor beta chains were all read from a single sample in a study of T cell responses to AZD1222 COVID-19 vaccine. Sequenced by immunoSEQ multiplex PCR; TCRdb stores in-frame clones only, minus some. The sample contains about 100,000 clones, 75% to 95% of which appear only once. Sequencing was performed on peripheral blood, taken on day 0 of AZD1222 vaccination. The receptor source for this set is an adult in good health.

This clone was found once. J is TRBJ2-5 and V is TRBV5-1; D is unclear. The CDR3 is 14 amino acids. Germline CDR1 is SGHRS and CDR2 is YFSETQ. V lost 1 base to trimming and J lost 2 bases, with 9 bases between them. CDR3 protein: CASSLFLPQETQYF. For the CDR3, the DNA is TGCGCCAGCAGCTTGTTCCTGCCTCAAGAGACCCAGTACTTC.

J is TRBJ1-5 and V is TRBV5-1; 9 nucleotides agree with TRBD1. Germline trimming cut 4 bases from V and 7 bases from J; bases unmatched to any gene: 15. This CDR3 region has 17 residues. Germline CDR1 reads SGHRS; CDR2 reads YFSETQ. CDR3 nucleotide sequence: TGCGCCAGCAGCCCAGCGGGACAGGGCACTAAAGGACAGCCCCAGCATTTT. This gives the protein CASSPAGQGTKGQPQHF. Full variable domain (remainder filled in from reference TRBV5-1 and TRBJ1-5): KAGVTQTPRYLIKTRGQQVTLSCSPISGHRSVSWYQQTPGQGLQFLFEYFSETQRNKGNFPGRFSGRQFSNSRSEMNVSTLELGDSALYLCASSPAGQGTKGQPQHFGDGTRLSIL.

V and J are TRBV5-1 and TRBJ1-1; D is undetermined. CDR1 is SGHRS and CDR2 is YFSETQ in the germline V gene. The CDR3 loop spans 18 amino acids. The ends were cut back, 0 bases at V and 1 base at J, with 19 bases in the middle. CDR3 DNA: TGCGCCAGCAGCTTGGTCTTGGGTGTGTCGGTCGGGAACACTGAAGCTTTCTTT. This codes for CASSLVLGVSVGNTEAFF. Full variable domain (remainder filled in from reference TRBV5-1 and TRBJ1-1): KAGVTQTPRYLIKTRGQQVTLSCSPISGHRSVSWYQQTPGQGLQFLFEYFSETQRNKGNFPGRFSGRQFSNSRSEMNVSTLELGDSALYLCASSLVLGVSVGNTEAFFGQGTRLTVV.

The V call is TRBV5-1, the J call TRBJ1-6; a weak D match, TRBD1 (5 bases). Deletions cut 3 bases from V and 5 bases from J, with 9 bases between. CDR1 and CDR2 from the germline V gene are SGHRS and YFSETQ. This CDR3 has 14 amino acids. DNA of the CDR3: TGCGCCAGCAGCTCGGGACGGAATAATTCACCCCTCCACTTT. Translation gives CASSSGRNNSPLHF.

The genes are TRBV6-5 and TRBJ2-1, with 8 bases aligning to TRBD2. The CDR3 extends over 13 amino acids. CDR1 and CDR2 (germline): MNHEY, SVGAGI. V dropped 6 bases and J dropped 9; count of bases not matched to a gene: 7. The CDR3 region is CASRPGGGFEQFF. The DNA of the CDR3 is TGTGCCAGCAGGCCGGGAGGGGGTTTTGAGCAGTTCTTC.

The chain joins TRBV24-1 to TRBJ1-1, with 8 bases fitting TRBD1. The CDR3 runs 15 residues. CDR1 KGHDR and CDR2 SFDVKD come from the germline V gene. After removal of 4 bases from V and 11 bases from J, the junction contained 14 bases not matched to a gene. CDR3 DNA sequence: TGTGCCACCAGTGAACCCGGACAGGGCGGAGGACGGGCTTTCTTT. Protein sequence: CATSEPGQGGGRAFF.

The chain uses TRBV2 and TRBJ1-1; possible D gene TRBD1, 5 bases. The germline V and J ends were trimmed by 11 bases and 0 bases, with 13 bases remaining between them. There are 13 residues in the CDR3. Germline V gene sequence: CDR1 SNHLY, CDR2 FYNNEI. Here the CDR3 reads CAGRRDLNTEAFF. The CDR3 DNA follows: TGTGCCGGACGACGGGACTTGAACACTGAAGCTTTCTTT.

This clone was seen only once. The chain employs TRBV10-3 and TRBJ1-2, with D possibly being TRBD1 (5 bases). This CDR3 is built from 16 residues. CDR1 and CDR2 (germline): ENHRY, SYGVKD. V was cut by 4 bases and J by 0 bases, with 15 bases left in between. CDR3 DNA sequence: TGTGCCATCAGTGGGTGGGACGGACCGACTAACTATGGCTACACCTTC. This sequence encodes CAISGWDGPTNYGYTF.

The rearrangement links TRBV5-1 to TRBJ2-7; D could derive from TRBD1 or TRBD2 (5 bases each). Germline values: CDR1 SGHRS, CDR2 YFSETQ. V lost 10 bases and J lost 6, with 20 bases in between. The CDR3 runs 13 residues. The CDR3 sequence is CAARQKQGREQYF. The CDR3 DNA follows: TGCGCCGCTCGGCAGAAGCAGGGACGCGAGCAGTACTTC. Filled out from reference TRBV5-1 and TRBJ2-7, the complete variable domain reads KAGVTQTPRYLIKTRGQQVTLSCSPISGHRSVSWYQQTPGQGLQFLFEYFSETQRNKGNFPGRFSGRQFSNSRSEMNVSTLELGDSALYLCAARQKQGREQYFGPGTRLTVT.

This chain links TRBV27 with TRBJ2-2, with 7 bases lining up with TRBD2. The CDR3 is 19 amino acids. J was trimmed by 2 bases and V by 3 bases; bases with no gene match: 15. CDR1 MNHEY and CDR2 SMNVEV come from the germline V gene (reference sequence). CDR3 protein: CASSFLWSGGYQNTGELFF. Written as DNA, the CDR3 is TGTGCCAGCAGTTTCCTCTGGTCGGGGGGATACCAAAACACCGGGGAGCTGTTTTTT.

This clone came up once. The chain's CDR3 is CASSQDYQGKGGTQPQHF. The CDR3 DNA reads as TGCGCCAGCAGCCAAGACTATCAGGGAAAGGGAGGAACTCAGCCCCAGCATTTT. V is TRBV4-1 and J is TRBJ1-5; possible D gene TRBD1, 5 bases. V was trimmed by 0 bases and J by 6 bases, leaving 21 bases between them. CDR1 and CDR2 from the germline V gene are MGHRA and YSYEKL. This CDR3 has 18 amino acids.

The chain joins TRBV7-8 to TRBJ2-7; 7 bases are a match to TRBD1. Germline assignment: CDR1 SGHVS and CDR2 FQNEAQ. Trimming took 4 bases from V and 5 from J; bases not matched to a gene: 5. The CDR3 is made up of 13 amino acids. In DNA, the CDR3 is TGTGCCAGCAGCTCCCACAGGGGCGACGAGCAGTACTTC. This sequence encodes CASSSHRGDEQYF.

The genes are TRBV6-5 and TRBJ1-1; 7 bases agree with TRBD1. Germline-derived CDR1 and CDR2 are MNHEY and SVGAGI. This CDR3 is built from 13 residues. With V trimmed by 6 bases and J by 3 bases, 4 bases remained unmatched. Here the CDR3 reads CASSFTGDTEAFF. The DNA for the CDR3 is TGTGCCAGCAGCTTTACAGGGGACACTGAAGCTTTCTTT.

The V and J genes are TRBV18 and TRBJ1-1; no reliable D call. The CDR3 contains 15 residues. From germline, CDR1 is KGHSH and CDR2 LQKENI. V was pared by 0 bases and J by 1 base, with 9 bases between. CDR3 sequence reads: CASSPPPEANTEAFF. The CDR3 DNA reads TGTGCCAGCTCACCACCTCCGGAGGCGAACACTGAAGCTTTCTTT.

The V gene is TRBV5-6, the J gene TRBJ2-1; no definite D call. Germline V lookup: CDR1 SGHDT, CDR2 YYEEEE. Trimming removed 0 bases from V and 10 bases from J, with 5 bases in between. The CDR3 loop spans 11 amino acids. The CDR3 is CASSLGPEQFF. In DNA form, the CDR3 reads TGTGCCAGCAGCTTGGGACCGGAGCAGTTCTTC.

This clone was observed once. The chain joins TRBV7-2 to TRBJ2-5; 11 nucleotides agree with TRBD1. The germline gives CDR1 SGHTA, CDR2 FQGNSA. The CDR3 sequence is 15 residues long. J lost 4 bases, V lost 5 bases, and 6 bases had no gene match. DNA of the CDR3: TGTGCCAGCAGCGTACCCGGGACAGGGGGAGAGACCCAGTACTTC. This sequence encodes CASSVPGTGGETQYF.

The chain has TRBV11-2 and TRBJ2-3; 7 bases fit TRBD2. Germline trimming cut 6 bases from V and 8 bases from J; bases unmatched to any gene: 11. The CDR3 has 14 amino acids. Germline values: CDR1 SGHAT, CDR2 FQNNGV. The CDR3 DNA sequence: TGTGCCAGCAGTAAAGGACTAGTCGGCAGTACGCAGTATTTT. Translated, it gives CASSKGLVGSTQYF. Full variable domain (outside the CDR3, taken from reference TRBV11-2 and TRBJ2-3): EAGVAQSPRYKIIEKRQSVAFWCNPISGHATLYWYQQILGQGPKLLIQFQNNGVVDDSQLPKDRFSAERLKGVDSTLKIQPAKLEDSAVYLCASSKGLVGSTQYFGPGTRLTVL.

In its sample, this clone was seen a few times. This chain joins TRBV21-1 and TRBJ2-2; the table's D call of TRBD2 was not tested on the DNA. TRBV21-1 is tagged as a pseudogene. The CDR3 is 19 amino acids. CDR3 sequence (DNA): TGTGCCAGCAGCATCGACCGACTAGCGGGGGGGAAACAGGCCGGGGAGCTGTTTTTT. Its protein is CASSIDRLAGGKQAGELFF.

This rearrangement joins TRBV2 to TRBJ1-5; the D is unclear. V was cut by 11 bases and J by 1 base, with 12 bases left in between. The CDR3 has 13 amino acids. Germline CDR1 SNHLY, CDR2 FYNNEI. The CDR3 region is CACESGSNQPQHF. The CDR3 DNA reads as TGTGCCTGCGAAAGCGGAAGCAATCAGCCCCAGCATTTT.

This sequence joins TRBV10-2 and TRBJ1-1, with D possibly being TRBD1 (6 bases). This CDR3 has 13 amino acids. The germline V gene encodes CDR1 WSHSY and CDR2 SAAADI. Between the trimmed V and J ends, which lost 8 bases and 0 bases, there was a span of 10 bases. The CDR3 DNA is TGCGCCAGCCGGGGGCCCTTGAACACTGAAGCTTTCTTT. Protein sequence: CASRGPLNTEAFF.

The gene calls are TRBV6-5 and TRBJ2-7; the D is unclear. Germline V gives CDR1 MNHEY, CDR2 SVGAGI. CDR3 length equals 11 residues. V gave up 6 bases and J gave up 2 bases, with 5 bases separating them. The CDR3 DNA is TGTGCCAGCAGGTCCACCTACGAGCAGTACTTC. Encoded protein: CASRSTYEQYF.